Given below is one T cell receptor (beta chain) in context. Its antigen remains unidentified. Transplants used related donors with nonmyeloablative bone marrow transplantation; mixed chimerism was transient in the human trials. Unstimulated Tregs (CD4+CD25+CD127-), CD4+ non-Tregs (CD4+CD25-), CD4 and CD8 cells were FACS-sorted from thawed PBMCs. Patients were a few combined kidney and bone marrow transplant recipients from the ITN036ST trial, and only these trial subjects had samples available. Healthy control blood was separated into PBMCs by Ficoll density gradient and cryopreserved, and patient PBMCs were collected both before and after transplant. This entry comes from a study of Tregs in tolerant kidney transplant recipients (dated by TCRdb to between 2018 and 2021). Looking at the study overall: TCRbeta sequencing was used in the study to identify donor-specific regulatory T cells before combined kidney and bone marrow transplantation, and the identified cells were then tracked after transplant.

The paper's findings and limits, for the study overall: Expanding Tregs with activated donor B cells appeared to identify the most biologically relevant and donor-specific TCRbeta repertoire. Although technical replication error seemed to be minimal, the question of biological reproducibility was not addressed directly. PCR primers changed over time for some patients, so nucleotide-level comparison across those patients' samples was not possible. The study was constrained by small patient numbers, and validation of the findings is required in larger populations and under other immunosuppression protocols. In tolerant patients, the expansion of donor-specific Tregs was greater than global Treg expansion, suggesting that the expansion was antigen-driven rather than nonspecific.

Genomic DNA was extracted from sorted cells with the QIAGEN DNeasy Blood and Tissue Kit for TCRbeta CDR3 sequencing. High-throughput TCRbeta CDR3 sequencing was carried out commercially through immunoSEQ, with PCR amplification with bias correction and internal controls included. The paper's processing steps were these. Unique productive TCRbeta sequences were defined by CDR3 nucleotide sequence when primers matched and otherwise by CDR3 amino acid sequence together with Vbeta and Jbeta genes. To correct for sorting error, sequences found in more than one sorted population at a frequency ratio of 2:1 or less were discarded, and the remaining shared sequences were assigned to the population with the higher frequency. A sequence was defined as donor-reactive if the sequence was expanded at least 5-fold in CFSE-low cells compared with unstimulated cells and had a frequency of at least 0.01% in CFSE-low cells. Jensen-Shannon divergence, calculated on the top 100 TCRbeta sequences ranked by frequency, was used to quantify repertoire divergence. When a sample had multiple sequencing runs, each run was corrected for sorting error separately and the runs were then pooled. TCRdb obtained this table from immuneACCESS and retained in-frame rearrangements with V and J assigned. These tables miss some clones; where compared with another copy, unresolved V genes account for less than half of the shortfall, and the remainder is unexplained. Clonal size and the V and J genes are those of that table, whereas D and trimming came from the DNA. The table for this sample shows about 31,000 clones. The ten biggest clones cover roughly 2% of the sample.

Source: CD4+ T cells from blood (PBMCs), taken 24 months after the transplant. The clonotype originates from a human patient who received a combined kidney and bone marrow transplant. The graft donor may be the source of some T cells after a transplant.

CDR3 DNA (partial): TGTGCCTGGAGTCAACTAGCGGGAGTCTACGAG. Its translation is CAWSQLAGVYE. The entire CDR3 reads CAWSQLAGVYEQYF. The V gene is TRBV30 and the J gene is TRBJ2-7, and 11 bases in between align with TRBD2. The read falls 3 residues short of the CDR3 end, and the missing part is taken from the germline J gene. From V the trimming removes 2 bases and from J it removes 3 bases, while the gene matches leave 3 bases of the junction unaccounted for. The CDR3 sequence holds 14 residues, the cysteine and phenylalanine included. The DNA shown is the part of the CDR3 that was read: 33 bases, in frame from base 1. CDR1 GTSNPN and CDR2 SVGIG are derived from the germline V gene (reference sequence).